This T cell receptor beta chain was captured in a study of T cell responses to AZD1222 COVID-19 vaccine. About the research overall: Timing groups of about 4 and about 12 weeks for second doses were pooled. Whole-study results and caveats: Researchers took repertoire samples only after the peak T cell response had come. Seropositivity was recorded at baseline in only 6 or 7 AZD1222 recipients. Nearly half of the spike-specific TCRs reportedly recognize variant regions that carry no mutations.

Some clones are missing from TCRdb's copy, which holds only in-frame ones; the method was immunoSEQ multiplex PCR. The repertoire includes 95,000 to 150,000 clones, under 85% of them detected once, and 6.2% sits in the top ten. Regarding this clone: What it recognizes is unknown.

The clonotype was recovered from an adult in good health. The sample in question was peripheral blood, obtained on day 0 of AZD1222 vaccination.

The CDR3 bases are TGTGCCAGCAGCTTAGGGGTTCTTTACGAGCAGTACTTC. As protein: CASSLGVLYEQYF. This sequence joins TRBV7-2 and TRBJ2-7; no clear D. This CDR3 is 13 amino acids long. From germline, CDR1 is SGHTA and CDR2 FQGNSA. V shed 1 base and J shed 4 bases, with 8 bases lying between them.